The 20 T cell receptor beta chains listed next were all sequenced from one sample in a study of blood T cell repertoires in COVID-19. Some clones are missing from TCRdb's copy, which holds only in-frame ones; the method was immunoSEQ multiplex PCR. The sample carries approximately 90,000 clones, 80% to 90% recorded once. Sequenced material: peripheral blood. The receptor source for this set is a man in his fifties with acute or convalescent COVID-19.

The J gene is TRBJ1-2, the V gene TRBV28; no definite D call. V lost 9 bases and J 8 bases, leaving 16 bases between the germline ends. CDR3 size: 12 residues. Germline V gene data show CDR1 as MDHEN and CDR2 as SYDVKM. The CDR3 DNA is TGTGCCAGTCTCCTTCCGCCGGTAGGCTACACCTTC. Its protein is CASLLPPVGYTF.

V gene TRBV29-1 combines with J gene TRBJ2-5; 15 bases agree with TRBD2. This CDR3 has 15 residues. Germline CDR1 is SQVTM and CDR2 is ANQGSEA. J lost 1 base, V lost 8 bases, and 5 bases had no gene match. The CDR3 loop reads CSTGLAGGPQETQYF. In nucleotides, the CDR3 is TGCAGCACTGGACTAGCGGGGGGGCCCCAAGAGACCCAGTACTTC.

The chain is built from TRBV5-1 and TRBJ1-4; TRBD1 might be the D (5 bases). Germline values: CDR1 SGHRS, CDR2 YFSETQ. The germline V and J ends were trimmed by 5 bases and 8 bases, with 16 bases remaining between them. This CDR3 has 14 amino acids. CDR3 DNA: TGCGCCAGCAGTGATGGGGCAGCCCTAGAAAAACTGTTTTTT. Residues: CASSDGAALEKLFF. The entire variable domain, with the rest obtained from reference TRBV5-1 and TRBJ1-4, is as follows: KAGVTQTPRYLIKTRGQQVTLSCSPISGHRSVSWYQQTPGQGLQFLFEYFSETQRNKGNFPGRFSGRQFSNSRSEMNVSTLELGDSALYLCASSDGAALEKLFFGSGTQLSVL.

This clone was counted only a few times. The chain joins TRBV10-3 to TRBJ2-7, with TRBD2 matching over 9 bases. The junction had 11 bases not matched to a gene; V was cut back by 8 bases and J by 6 bases. CDR1 is ENHRY and CDR2 is SYGVKD in the germline V gene. CDR3 length equals 14 residues. The CDR3 DNA reads as TGTGCCATCTCCCCGGGACTAGCTTCGCCCGAGCAGTACGTC. This encodes CAISPGLASPEQYV.

The chain links TRBV5-4 to TRBJ1-6; weak D call: TRBD1 (5 bases). The ends were cut back, 5 bases at V and 8 bases at J, with 14 bases in the middle. Germline CDR1 SGHNT, CDR2 YYREEE (reference sequence). The CDR3 sequence is 14 residues long. CDR3 in amino acids: CASRSQGSDSPLHF. The CDR3 DNA is TGTGCCAGCAGGTCGCAGGGTTCGGATTCACCCCTCCACTTT.

The sample holds a few counts of this clone. The CDR3 nucleotides are TGTGCCAGCAGCTTTGCGGTCCTGACGGGAGCCTACGAGCAGTACTTC. It encodes CASSFAVLTGAYEQYF. This chain connects TRBV5-5 to TRBJ2-7; tentatively, D is TRBD2 (6 bases). The CDR3 totals 16 residues. Per the germline V gene, CDR1 is SGHKS and CDR2 is YYEKEE (reference sequence). V was shortened by 2 bases and J by 2 bases, with 17 bases between the two germline ends.

The J gene is TRBJ2-2, the V gene TRBV19; D may be TRBD1 (6 bases). The V and J ends lost 10 bases and 1 base respectively, with 13 bases between them. The length of the CDR3 is 14 residues. The germline gives CDR1 LNHDA, CDR2 SQIVND (reference sequence). The CDR3: CATNRDWNTGELFF. CDR3 bases: TGTGCCACAAACAGGGATTGGAACACCGGGGAGCTGTTTTTT.

This sequence joins TRBV10-3 and TRBJ1-2, with D perhaps TRBD1 (5 bases). This CDR3 has 16 residues. Germline values: CDR1 ENHRY, CDR2 SYGVKD. The V gene lost 3 bases and the J gene lost 4 bases, with 18 bases spanning the gap. CDR3 sequence reads: CAISDPRQPASYGYTF. For the CDR3, the DNA is TGTGCCATCAGTGACCCTCGACAGCCCGCTAGCTATGGCTACACCTTC.

The CDR3 loop reads CASSNRLAGTNTGELFF. The CDR3 DNA sequence: TGCGCCAGCAGCAACCGCCTAGCGGGGACGAACACCGGGGAGCTGTTTTTT. The chain has TRBV4-1 and TRBJ2-2, with 9 bases fitting TRBD2. The CDR3 covers 17 residues. V dropped 5 bases and J dropped 0; count of bases not matched to a gene: 7. Germline CDR1 MGHRA, CDR2 YSYEKL.

The V and J genes are TRBV7-2 and TRBJ2-2, with TRBD2 identical over 13 bases. Trimming at V came to 4 bases and at J to 5 bases, leaving 1 base not matched to a gene. The V gene's germline CDR1 is SGHTA and CDR2 FQGNSA. The CDR3 has 15 residues. The CDR3 loop is CASSSGLAGTGELFF. CDR3 bases: TGTGCCAGCAGCTCGGGACTAGCGGGGACCGGGGAGCTGTTTTTT.

V and J are TRBV10-3 and TRBJ1-1, with D perhaps TRBD1 (6 bases). V lost 11 bases and J lost 0, with 13 bases in between. Germline CDR1 is ENHRY and CDR2 is SYGVKD. CDR3 length equals 13 residues. Here the CDR3 reads CAVRGQLNTEAFF. The DNA of the CDR3 is TGTGCCGTCCGAGGACAGTTGAACACTGAAGCTTTCTTT.

This clone was counted once. The rearrangement joins TRBV10-3 to TRBJ1-1; 11 nucleotides line up with TRBD1. V lost 6 bases to trimming and J lost 6 bases; unmatched junction nucleotides: 0. The CDR3 contains 12 residues. The germline gives CDR1 ENHRY, CDR2 SYGVKD. CDR3 region: CAIRGQGAEAFF. The DNA for the CDR3 is TGTGCCATCAGGGGACAGGGGGCTGAAGCTTTCTTT.

V is TRBV2 and J is TRBJ2-2; TRBD2 matches 12 bases. Germline V gene sequence: CDR1 SNHLY, CDR2 FYNNEI. J lost 2 bases, V lost 5 bases, and 6 bases had no gene match. The CDR3 has 17 residues. The CDR3, as DNA: TGTGCCAGCAGTATACTAGCGGGGGGACGAAACACCGGGGAGCTGTTTTTT. It codes for CASSILAGGRNTGELFF.

V and J are TRBV5-4 and TRBJ1-4; 7 bases match TRBD1. There are 14 residues in the CDR3. V trimming: 4 bases; J trimming: 8 bases; junction bases outside the gene matches: 8. Germline V gene data show CDR1 as SGHNT and CDR2 as YYREEE (reference sequence). In DNA form, the CDR3 reads TGTGCCAGCAGCCGAGACAGGGAGCGCGAAAAACTGTTTTTT. Amino acids: CASSRDREREKLFF.

The J gene is TRBJ1-5, the V gene TRBV14; 10 positions match TRBD1. The CDR3 is made up of 18 amino acids. Per germline, CDR1 SGHDN and CDR2 FVKESK. The V segment lost 6 bases and the J segment 2 bases; nucleotides outside the gene matches: 13. CDR3 residues: CASRRRDRGRLGNQPQHF. The CDR3 region has the DNA TGTGCCAGCAGGCGTAGGGACAGGGGAAGATTAGGCAATCAGCCCCAGCATTTT.

The chain joins TRBV28 to TRBJ2-7; D ambiguous. The CDR3 consists of 15 residues. Germline V lookup: CDR1 MDHEN, CDR2 SYDVKM. V lost 5 bases and J lost 0, with 14 bases in between. CDR3 sequence: CASSRHGLNSYEQYF. The DNA of the CDR3 is TGTGCCAGCAGTCGACATGGCTTAAACTCCTACGAGCAGTACTTC.

The V gene is TRBV29-1, the J gene TRBJ1-5; the D is unclear. This CDR3 is 12 amino acids long. CDR1 and CDR2 (germline): SQVTM, ANQGSEA. V was clipped by 5 bases and J by 0 bases, with 5 bases between them. The CDR3 DNA follows: TGCAGCGTTTCGGGTAGCAATCAGCCCCAGCATTTT. This encodes CSVSGSNQPQHF.

This clone rates as medium-sized. The chain uses TRBV7-9 and TRBJ1-6; TRBD1 aligns across 8 bases. The germline V gene has CDR1 SEHNR and CDR2 FQNEAQ (reference sequence). Unmatched junction bases numbered 5, after V lost 5 bases and J lost 8 bases. This CDR3 region has 14 residues. CDR3 amino acids: CASSRLQGDSPLHF. The CDR3 nucleotides are TGTGCCAGCAGCCGCTTACAGGGGGATTCACCCCTCCACTTT.

The rearrangement links TRBV4-2 to TRBJ1-1; D is uncertain. Trimming stripped 1 base from V and 5 bases from J, with 11 bases between. Germline-derived CDR1 and CDR2 are LGHNA and YNFKEQ. The CDR3 totals 14 residues. CDR3 loop: CASSQGRRGTEAFF. CDR3 in DNA: TGTGCCAGCAGCCAAGGGAGAAGAGGAACTGAAGCTTTCTTT.

The chain carries TRBV19 and TRBJ2-3; D might be TRBD1 (6 bases). The CDR3 runs 13 residues. CDR1 is LNHDA, CDR2 SQIVND, per germline (reference sequence). V was cut by 6 bases and J by 1 base, with 8 bases left in between. The CDR3 nucleotides are TGTGCCAGTAGCAGACAGGGCACAGATACGCAGTATTTT. Protein sequence: CASSRQGTDTQYF. The variable domain in full, completed from reference TRBV19 and TRBJ2-3, reads DGGITQSPKYLFRKEGQNVTLSCEQNLNHDAMYWYRQDPGQGLRLIYYSQIVNDFQKGDIAEGYSVSREKKESFPLTVTSAQKNPTAFYLCASSRQGTDTQYFGPGTRLTVL.